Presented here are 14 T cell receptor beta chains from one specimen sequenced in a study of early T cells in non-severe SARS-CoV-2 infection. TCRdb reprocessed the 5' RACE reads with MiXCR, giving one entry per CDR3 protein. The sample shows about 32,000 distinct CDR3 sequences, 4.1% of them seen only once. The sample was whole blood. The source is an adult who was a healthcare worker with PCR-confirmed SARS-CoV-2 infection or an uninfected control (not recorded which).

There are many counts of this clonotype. The CDR3 nucleotides read TGCAGCGTCCTGGGACTACTGGACGCCGGGGAGCTGTTTTTT. Amino acid sequence: CSVLGLLDAGELFF. J is TRBJ2-2 and V is TRBV29-1; 7 bases match TRBD2. The CDR3 sequence is 14 residues long. After removal of 6 bases from V and 6 bases from J, the junction contained 10 bases not matched to a gene. Looked up from germline, CDR1 is SQVTM and CDR2 is ANQGSEA.

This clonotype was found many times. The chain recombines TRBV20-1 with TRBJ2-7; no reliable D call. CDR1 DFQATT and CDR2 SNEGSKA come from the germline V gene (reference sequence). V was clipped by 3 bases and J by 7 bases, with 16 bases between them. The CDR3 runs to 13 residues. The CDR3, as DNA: TGCAGTGCTAGCGGGCTGATCTCTGGGGAGCAGTACTTC. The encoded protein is CSASGLISGEQYF.

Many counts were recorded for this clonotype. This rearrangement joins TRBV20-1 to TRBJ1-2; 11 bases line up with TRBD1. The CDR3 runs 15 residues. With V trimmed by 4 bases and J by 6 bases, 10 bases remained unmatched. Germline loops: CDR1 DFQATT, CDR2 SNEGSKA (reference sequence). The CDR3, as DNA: TGCAGTGCTATGGGACAGGGGGTACGGGCCGATGGCTACACCTTC. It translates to CSAMGQGVRADGYTF.

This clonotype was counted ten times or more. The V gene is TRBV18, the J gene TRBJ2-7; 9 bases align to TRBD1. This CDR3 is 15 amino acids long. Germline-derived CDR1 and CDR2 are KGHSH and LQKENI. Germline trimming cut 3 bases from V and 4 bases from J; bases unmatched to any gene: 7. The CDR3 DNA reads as TGTGCCAGCTCACCGCCGGGACAGGGAGCTTACGAGCAGTACTTC. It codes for CASSPPGQGAYEQYF.

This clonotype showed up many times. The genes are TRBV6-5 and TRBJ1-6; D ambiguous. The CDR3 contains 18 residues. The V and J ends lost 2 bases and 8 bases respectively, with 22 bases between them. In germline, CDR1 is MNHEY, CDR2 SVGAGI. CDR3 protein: CASSYGSTLSIGHSPLHF. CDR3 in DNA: TGTGCCAGCAGTTACGGGTCTACGCTTTCTATCGGGCATTCACCCCTCCACTTT.

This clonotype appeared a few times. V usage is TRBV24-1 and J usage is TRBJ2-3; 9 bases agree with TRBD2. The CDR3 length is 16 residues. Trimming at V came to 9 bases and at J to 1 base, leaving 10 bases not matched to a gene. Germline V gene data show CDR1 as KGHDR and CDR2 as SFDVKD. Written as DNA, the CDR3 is TGTGCCACCTTCCGGCGGGAGGGCTGGGGCACAGATACGCAGTATTTT. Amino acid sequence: CATFRREGWGTDTQYF.

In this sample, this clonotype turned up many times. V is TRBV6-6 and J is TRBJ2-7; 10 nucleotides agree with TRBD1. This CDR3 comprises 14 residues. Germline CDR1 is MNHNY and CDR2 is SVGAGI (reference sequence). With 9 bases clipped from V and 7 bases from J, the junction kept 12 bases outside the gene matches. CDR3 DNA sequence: TGTGCCAGTTCAACCGGGACAGGGGTGGGGGAGCAGTACTTC. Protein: CASSTGTGVGEQYF.

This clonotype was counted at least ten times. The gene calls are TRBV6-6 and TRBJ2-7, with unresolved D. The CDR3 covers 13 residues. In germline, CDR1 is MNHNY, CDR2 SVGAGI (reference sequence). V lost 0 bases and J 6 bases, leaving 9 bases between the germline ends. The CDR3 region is CASSYSISIEQYF. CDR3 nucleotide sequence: TGTGCCAGCAGTTACTCGATATCAATCGAGCAGTACTTC.

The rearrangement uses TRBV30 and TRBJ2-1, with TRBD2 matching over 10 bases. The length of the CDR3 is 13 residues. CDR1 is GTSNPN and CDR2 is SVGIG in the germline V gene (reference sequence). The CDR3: CVREREGHNEQFF. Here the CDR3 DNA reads TGTGTCAGAGAGCGGGAGGGCCACAATGAGCAGTTCTTC.

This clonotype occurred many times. The DNA of the CDR3 is TGTGCCAGCAGTTTAGTATCTGAAAAACTGTTTTTT. Protein sequence: CASSLVSEKLFF. The chain uses TRBV28 and TRBJ1-4, with D unresolved. There are 12 residues in the CDR3. V lost 2 bases and J 7 bases, leaving 5 bases between the germline ends. Germline CDR1 MDHEN, CDR2 SYDVKM.

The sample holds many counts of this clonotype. CDR3 protein: CASSSIQRTGTTDTQYF. The CDR3 coding sequence is TGTGCCAGCAGCTCTATACAGCGGACAGGGACGACAGATACGCAGTATTTT. The chain is built from TRBV7-6 and TRBJ2-3; 8 bases match TRBD1. There are 17 residues in the CDR3. J lost 3 bases, V lost 4 bases, and 12 bases had no gene match. Germline V gives CDR1 SGHVS, CDR2 FNYEAQ.

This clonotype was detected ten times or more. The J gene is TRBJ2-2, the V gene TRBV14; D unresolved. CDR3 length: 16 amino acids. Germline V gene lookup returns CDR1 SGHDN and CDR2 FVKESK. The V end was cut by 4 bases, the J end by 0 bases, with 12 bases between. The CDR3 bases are TGTGCCAGCAGCCGGCCCTCCGGGTCGAACACCGGGGAGCTGTTTTTT. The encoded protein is CASSRPSGSNTGELFF.

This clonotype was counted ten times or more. CDR3 sequence reads: CASSLGVDQPQHF. DNA of the CDR3: TGTGCCAGCAGTTTAGGGGTGGACCAGCCCCAGCATTTT. The chain employs TRBV12-3 or TRBV12-4 and TRBJ1-5; D ambiguous. This CDR3 comprises 13 residues. The V end was cut by 1 base, the J end by 7 bases, with 8 bases between.

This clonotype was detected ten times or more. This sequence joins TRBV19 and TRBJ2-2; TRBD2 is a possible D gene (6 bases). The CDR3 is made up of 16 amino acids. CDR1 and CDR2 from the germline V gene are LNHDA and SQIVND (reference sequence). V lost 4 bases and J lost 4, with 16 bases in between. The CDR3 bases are TGTGCCAGTAGTAAGGAGGGTGCGATCTCCACCGGGGAGCTGTTTTTT. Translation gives CASSKEGAISTGELFF.